A selection of T cell receptor beta chains follows, all from one sample in a study. TCRdb used MiXCR to reprocess the RT-PCR reads, holding one entry per CDR3 protein. The data contain more than 600,000 distinct CDR3 sequences, 14% of them singletons. The source material was memory CD4+ T cells from blood. These receptors were taken from a female donor in good health, serving as a healthy control. CDR3s include the opening cysteine and the closing phenylalanine or tryptophan. The D gene is left open where the match is weak. Where a row states a size, it is once, few, many or the class of an expanded clone; other rows omit it.

>-|TRBV7-3|TRBJ2-7|-
TGTGCCAGCAGCTTAACAGGGGCGCCTAACCAGTACTTC
CASSLTGAPNQYF
>few|TRBV20-1|TRBJ2-3|TRBD2
TGCAGTGCTAGAGCCCCCCCCGGGACTAGCCTCCCAGATACGCAGTATTTT
CSARAPPGTSLPDTQYF
>many|TRBV3-1|TRBJ2-7|TRBD2
TGTGCCAGCAGCCATAGTAGCGGGAGCTACGAGCAGTACTTC
CASSHSSGSYEQYF
>many|TRBV5-1|TRBJ1-5|-
TGCGCCAGCAGCCCGAGGCCCGACAATCAGCCCCAGCATTTT
CASSPRPDNQPQHF
>many|TRBV20-1|TRBJ2-7|-
TGCAGTGCTAGAGCGAACCTATACGAGCAGTACTTC
CSARANLYEQYF
>few|TRBV4-2|TRBJ2-3|-
TGTGCCAGCAGCCAAGCCCGGACACATAGCACAGATACGCAGTATTTT
CASSQARTHSTDTQYF
>-|TRBV6-2/TRBV6-3|TRBJ2-2|TRBD2
TGTGCCAGCAGACCCACCCTAGCGGGTGTGATGGGGACCGGGGAGCTGTTTTTT
CASRPTLAGVMGTGELFF
>-|TRBV12-3/TRBV12-4|TRBJ2-7|TRBD2
TGTGCCAGCAGTTCTCGGACTAGCGGGACTTATTACGAGCAGTACTTC
CASSSRTSGTYYEQYF
>few|TRBV7-9|TRBJ2-1|-
TGTGCCAGCAGCTTAGATCCAGGTGATGAGCAGTTCTTC
CASSLDPGDEQFF
>many|TRBV20-1|TRBJ2-5|-
TGCAGTGCCGGTGGGGGGCTTAGGGGCGCGGAGACCCAGTACTTC
CSAGGGLRGAETQYF
>-|TRBV9|TRBJ1-2|-
TGTGCCAGCAGCGTAACGGTTCGGGGGGCCGGAAATGGCTACACCTTC
CASSVTVRGAGNGYTF
>few|TRBV7-2|TRBJ2-5|TRBD2
TGTGCCAGCAGCTTAGGTACGGCGGGAGAAGAGACCCAGTACTTC
CASSLGTAGEETQYF
>few|TRBV7-2|TRBJ1-2|-
TGTGCCAGCAGCCCCAGACAGCCTAACTATGGCTACACCTTC
CASSPRQPNYGYTF
>-|TRBV7-2|TRBJ1-2|-
TGTGCCAGCAGCCCGGGGGCTGGCAGCTATGGCTACACCTTC
CASSPGAGSYGYTF
>few|TRBV20-1|TRBJ2-1|TRBD2
TGCAGTGCTAGTGCCGGACTAGCGGGAAGCTCCTACAATGAGCAGTTCTTC
CSASAGLAGSSYNEQFF
>-|TRBV20-1|TRBJ1-1|-
TGCAGTGCGACCGGAGGGGGGGATACAGTTCGTGACACTGAAGCTTTCTTT
CSATGGGDTVRDTEAFF
>few|TRBV20-1|TRBJ1-2|-
TGCAGTGCGCCATTAACAAGTCGGAACTATGGCTACACCTTC
CSAPLTSRNYGYTF
>few|TRBV4-2|TRBJ2-7|-
TGTGCCAGCAGCCAAGGGATCGGGGTGGGGTCTCTCTCCTACGAGCAGTACTTC
CASSQGIGVGSLSYEQYF
>-|TRBV29-1|TRBJ2-7|-
TGCAGCGTTCTCTCCGGGACTTCACCCTACGAGCAGTACTTC
CSVLSGTSPYEQYF
>few|TRBV12-3/TRBV12-4|TRBJ2-1|TRBD2
TGTGCCAGCAGACCCGGGACCCCGGGAGGTGAGCAGTTCTTC
CASRPGTPGGEQFF
>few|TRBV5-1|TRBJ2-7|TRBD1
TGCGCCAGCAGCTTATACAGGGGGCTCGAGCAGTACTTC
CASSLYRGLEQYF
>-|TRBV9|TRBJ1-1|TRBD1
TGTGCCAGCAGCGTAGTTCAGGGGGACACTGAAGCTTTCTTT
CASSVVQGDTEAFF
>-|TRBV6-5|TRBJ1-1|-
TGTGCCAGCAGCCAACAGGGTAGTAGGGACACTGAAGCTTTCTTT
CASSQQGSRDTEAFF
>-|TRBV19|TRBJ2-1|TRBD2
TGTGCCAGTAGTCTCCAAAGCGGGAGGACCTACAATGAGCAGTTCTTC
CASSLQSGRTYNEQFF
>many|TRBV7-2|TRBJ2-3|-
TGTGCCAGCAGCCCCTTCCCCTTCACTAGTATCACTACGCAGTATTTT
CASSPFPFTSITTQYF
>few|TRBV5-5|TRBJ2-7|TRBD2
TGTGCCAGCAGCCGGCCGGGGGGGTGGAACGAGCAGTACTTC
CASSRPGGWNEQYF
>few|TRBV28|TRBJ1-2|-
TGTGCCAGCATCACACAGGGTCGGCATGGCTACACCTTC
CASITQGRHGYTF
>few|TRBV20-1|TRBJ1-6|-
TGCAGTGCTAGAGGAGGAGGGAGGTCTTGGAATTCACCCCTCCACTTT
CSARGGGRSWNSPLHF
>-|TRBV6-2/TRBV6-3|TRBJ2-1|TRBD2
TGTGCCAGCAGGTCGACTAGCGGGAGGGCCGTGGGGAGTGATGAGCAGTTCTTC
CASRSTSGRAVGSDEQFF
>few|TRBV6-4|TRBJ1-2|-
TGTGCCAGCAGTGGCCAACAGGGAGGAAATGGCTACACCTTC
CASSGQQGGNGYTF
>-|TRBV2|TRBJ1-2|-
TGTGCCAGCAGGGCTCTCATAAGCTATGGCTACACCTTC
CASRALISYGYTF
>few|TRBV5-8|TRBJ2-7|-
TGTGCCAGCAGCTTACAGGGGAGGGGATCCTACGAGCAGTACTTC
CASSLQGRGSYEQYF
>few|TRBV7-7|TRBJ2-2|-
TGTGCTAGCAGCTTCACAAACACCGGGGAGCTGTTTTTT
CASSFTNTGELFF
>few|TRBV19|TRBJ2-1|-
TGTGCCAGTATGGACCCCGGCCGGAGCTCCTACAATGAGCAGTTCTTC
CASMDPGRSSYNEQFF
>few|TRBV20-1|TRBJ2-1|-
TGCAGTGCTAGTGTCCCCGAGCGAAACAATGAGCAGTTCTTC
CSASVPERNNEQFF
>-|TRBV24-1|TRBJ2-1|TRBD1
TGTGCCACCAGTGATTTGGTTAGGGGGCCGGGGGAGCAGTTCTTC
CATSDLVRGPGEQFF
>many|TRBV20-1|TRBJ1-2|-
TGCAGTGCTAGAGACCGCAGGGCTCTCCATGGCTACACCTTC
CSARDRRALHGYTF
>few|TRBV24-1|TRBJ1-5|-
TGTGCCACTCTCTTTCTCAGGCCTGGGGGCAATCAGCCCCAGCATTTT
CATLFLRPGGNQPQHF
>-|TRBV20-1|TRBJ1-1|-
TGCAGTGCTAGAGATGGGACCCTGAACACTGAAGCTTTCTTT
CSARDGTLNTEAFF
>few|TRBV12-3/TRBV12-4|TRBJ2-3|-
TGTGCCAGCAGTTTAAGGTCAGGGCTCATCCCAGATACGCAGTATTTT
CASSLRSGLIPDTQYF
>few|TRBV20-1|TRBJ2-7|TRBD1
TGCAGTGCTAGAGAGAGACAGGGTGGGTCCTACGAGCAGTACTTC
CSARERQGGSYEQYF
>few|TRBV10-3|TRBJ1-5|-
TGTGCCATCAGTAAGGGTGTAGGTCAGCCCCAGCATTTT
CAISKGVGQPQHF
>many|TRBV5-1|TRBJ2-1|-
TGCGCCAGCAGCTACCCTGGACAATATGAGCAGTTCTTC
CASSYPGQYEQFF
>-|TRBV7-2|TRBJ2-7|TRBD1
TGTGCCAGCAGCTCCCGGACAGGGCTACCCGACGTAGAGTACTTC
CASSSRTGLPDVEYF
>-|TRBV24-1|TRBJ2-7|TRBD1
TGTGCCACCAGTGAGGCCGGGACAGGGTCCTACGAGCAGTACTTC
CATSEAGTGSYEQYF
>-|TRBV29-1|TRBJ1-1|-
TGCAGCGGTGGAGAAAACACTGAAGCTTTCTTT
CSGGENTEAFF
>few|TRBV6-2/TRBV6-3|TRBJ2-5|-
TGTGCCAGCAGGGGCAGCGTTAGGGCCGGGGAGACCCAGTACTTC
CASRGSVRAGETQYF
>many|TRBV7-6|TRBJ2-5|-
TGTGCCAGCAGCTCCTCCCCTGGGTTTTGGGGTCAAGAGACCCAGTACTTC
CASSSSPGFWGQETQYF
>-|TRBV12-3/TRBV12-4|TRBJ2-6|TRBD2
TGTGCCAGCAGTTTAAGGGCTAGCGGCTCTGGGGCCAACGTCCTGACTTTC
CASSLRASGSGANVLTF
>once|TRBV19|TRBJ2-1|-
TGTGCCAGTAGTACATACAGCAGGGCTGAGCAGTTCTTC
CASSTYSRAEQFF
>few|TRBV20-1|TRBJ2-1|TRBD2
TGCAGTGCCATACCGGGACTAGCGGGCTCCTACAATGAGCAGTTCTTC
CSAIPGLAGSYNEQFF
>-|TRBV7-2|TRBJ2-7|-
TGTGCCAGCAGCTTCCTGGTAGGGGACGAGCAGTACTTC
CASSFLVGDEQYF
>-|TRBV7-2|TRBJ1-1|TRBD1
TGTGCCAGCACCCCCCAGGGGGCAGCGATGAACACTGAAGCTTTCTTT
CASTPQGAAMNTEAFF
>many|TRBV18|TRBJ1-1|-
TGTGCCAGCTCACCACCGTCCGTGGTAGGCCCGGCTGAAGCTTTCTTT
CASSPPSVVGPAEAFF
>many|TRBV29-1|TRBJ2-6|TRBD1
TGCAGCGTTGCCCGGGACAGGGGTCCTGGGGCCAACGTCCTGACTTTC
CSVARDRGPGANVLTF
>-|TRBV7-2|TRBJ1-2|-
-
CASSLGARDFRGYTF
>-|TRBV28|TRBJ2-1|-
TGTGCCAGCAGTTTACCTCGTTACAATGAGCAGTTCTTC
CASSLPRYNEQFF
>-|TRBV5-1|TRBJ1-2|-
TGCGCCAGCAGCATCAGGACGGAGAACTATGGCTACACCTTC
CASSIRTENYGYTF
>-|TRBV7-3|TRBJ2-7|-
TGTGCCAGCAGCCGAATGCCCGGCGGGGCGTACGAGCAGTACTTC
CASSRMPGGAYEQYF
>-|TRBV20-1|TRBJ2-5|-
TGCAGTGCTAAAGGGGGATTTGAGGAGACCCAGTACTTC
CSAKGGFEETQYF